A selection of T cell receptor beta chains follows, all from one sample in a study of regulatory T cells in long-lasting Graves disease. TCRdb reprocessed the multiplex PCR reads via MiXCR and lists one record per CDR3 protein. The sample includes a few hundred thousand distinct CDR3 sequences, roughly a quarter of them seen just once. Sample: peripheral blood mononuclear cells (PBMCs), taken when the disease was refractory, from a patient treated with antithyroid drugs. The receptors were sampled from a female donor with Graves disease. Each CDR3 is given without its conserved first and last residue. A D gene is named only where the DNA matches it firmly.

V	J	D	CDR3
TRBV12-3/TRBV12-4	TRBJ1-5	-	ASRGDGDQPQH
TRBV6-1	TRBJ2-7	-	ASSPQTGHEQY
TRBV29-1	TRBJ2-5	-	SAPEGVGETQY
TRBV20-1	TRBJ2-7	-	SARVSGFAEQY
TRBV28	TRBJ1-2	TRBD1	ASSLRFTGETYGYT
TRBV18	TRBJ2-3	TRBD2	ASSLLGTRLFTDTQY
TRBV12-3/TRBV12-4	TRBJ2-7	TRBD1	ASSSGTARDYEQY
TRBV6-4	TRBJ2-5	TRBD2	ASSDRSSGMETQY
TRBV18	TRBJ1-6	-	ASSPQSRANNSPLH
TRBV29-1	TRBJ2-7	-	SVVSEVASYEQY
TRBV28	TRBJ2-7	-	ASRTGQPYEQY
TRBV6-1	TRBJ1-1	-	ASSLVRGAEAF
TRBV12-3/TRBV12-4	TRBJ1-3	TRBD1	ASNRQLSGTGSPGNTIY
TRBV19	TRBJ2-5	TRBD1	ASKRQGSETQY
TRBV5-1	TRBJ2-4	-	ASSAHPAKNIQY
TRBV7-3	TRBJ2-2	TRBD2	ASSSTSGRTGGELF
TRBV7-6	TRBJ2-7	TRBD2	ASSLDSGSVYEQY
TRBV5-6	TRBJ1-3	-	ASSFVTGVRGSPGNTIY
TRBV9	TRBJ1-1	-	ASSVGSRLNTEAF
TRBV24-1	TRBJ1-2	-	ATSDFTGNYGYT
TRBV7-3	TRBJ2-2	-	ASSREVGSGELF
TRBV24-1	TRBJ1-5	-	ATSSWKDPQPQH
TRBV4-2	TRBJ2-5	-	ASSKSVVETQY
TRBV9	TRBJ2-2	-	ASGDQDTQSTGELF
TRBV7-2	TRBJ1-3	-	ASSLDNSGNTIY
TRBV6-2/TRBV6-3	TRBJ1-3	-	ASTPSDSSGNTIY
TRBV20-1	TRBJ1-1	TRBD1	SAERTGTNTEAF
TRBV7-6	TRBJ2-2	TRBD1	ASSLGQGRGELF
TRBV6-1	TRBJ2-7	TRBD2	ASSPSGGGGRPGEQY